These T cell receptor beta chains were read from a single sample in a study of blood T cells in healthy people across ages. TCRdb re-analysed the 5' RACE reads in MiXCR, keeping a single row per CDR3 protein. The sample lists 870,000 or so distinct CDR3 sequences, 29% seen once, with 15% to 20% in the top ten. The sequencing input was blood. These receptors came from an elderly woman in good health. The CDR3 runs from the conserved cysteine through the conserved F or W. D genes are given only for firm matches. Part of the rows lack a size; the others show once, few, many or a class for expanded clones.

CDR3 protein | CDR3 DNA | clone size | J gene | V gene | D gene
CASSEWGDTNEKRFF | TGTGCCAGCAGTGAATGGGGGGATACTAATGAAAAACGGTTTTTT | NA | TRBJ1-4 | TRBV25-1 | NA
CASSLPRRDYEQYF | TGTGCCAGCAGCCTTCCCAGGAGGGACTACGAACAGTACTTC | NA | TRBJ2-7 | TRBV11-2 | TRBD2
CSAPLAGGRTGELFF | TGCAGTGCCCCTTTAGCGGGGGGTCGTACCGGGGAGCTGTTTTTT | few | TRBJ2-2 | TRBV20-1 | TRBD2
CASSISDSTIYF | TGTGCCAGTAGTATATCGGATAGCACCATATATTTT | once | TRBJ1-3 | TRBV19 | NA
CSARARGRLEETQYF | TGCAGTGCTAGAGCTAGGGGGAGGCTCGAAGAGACCCAGTACTTC | few | TRBJ2-5 | TRBV20-1 | NA
CSAPSLAVSYNEQFF | TGCAGTGCTCCTTCCCTAGCGGTATCCTACAATGAGCAGTTCTTC | many | TRBJ2-1 | TRBV20-1 | TRBD2
CASSYATGLVQSPLHF | TGTGCCAGCAGTTACGCTACAGGGTTAGTGCAATCACCCCTCCACTTT | NA | TRBJ1-6 | TRBV6-5 | NA
CASSLTAGGRYEQYF | TGTGCCAGCAGCTTAACGGCAGGGGGGAGGTACGAGCAGTACTTC | NA | TRBJ2-7 | TRBV7-2 | NA
CASSATTGGGAKNIQYF | TGTGCCAGCAGCGCAACCACAGGGGGTGGTGCCAAAAACATTCAGTACTTC | few | TRBJ2-4 | TRBV11-2 | TRBD1
CASRPSGTRYNEQFF | TGTGCCAGCAGACCCTCCGGGACTCGCTACAATGAGCAGTTCTTC | many | TRBJ2-1 | TRBV7-9 | NA
CASSQGRGRDTEAFF | TGTGCCAGCAGCCAAGGGAGGGGGCGGGACACTGAAGCTTTCTTT | many | TRBJ1-1 | TRBV7-2 | TRBD1
CARSFGRGEGYTF | TGTGCCCGCAGCTTCGGCAGGGGGGAGGGCTACACCTTC | NA | TRBJ1-2 | TRBV11-3 | TRBD1
CASSQEPGGSYNEQFF | TGTGCCAGCAGTCAAGAGCCGGGGGGCTCCTACAATGAGCAGTTCTTC | NA | TRBJ2-1 | TRBV6-1 | TRBD2
CASSWRLTGQPQHF | TGTGCCAGCAGCTGGCGGCTAACGGGTCAGCCCCAGCATTTT | NA | TRBJ1-5 | TRBV7-6 | NA
CASSLFGGSGANVLTF | TGTGCCAGCAGTTTATTTGGGGGCTCTGGGGCCAACGTCCTGACTTTC | NA | TRBJ2-6 | TRBV27 | NA
CASSKPFRGADTQYF | TGTGCCAGCAGTAAACCGTTTAGGGGTGCGGATACGCAGTATTTT | NA | TRBJ2-3 | TRBV6-6 | NA
CSVRQGVETQYF | TGCAGCGTTCGGCAGGGAGTAGAGACCCAGTACTTC | many | TRBJ2-5 | TRBV29-1 | NA
CASSFPEPKSYGYTF | TGTGCCAGCAGCTTCCCCGAGCCAAAATCCTATGGCTACACCTTC | many | TRBJ1-2 | TRBV7-9 | NA
CASSFGFSRETQYF | TGTGCCAGCAGTTTCGGCTTTTCCAGGGAGACCCAGTACTTC | NA | TRBJ2-5 | TRBV12-3/TRBV12-4 | NA
CAISESPGISYEQYF | TGTGCCATCAGTGAGTCGCCGGGGATTAGCTACGAGCAGTACTTC | many | TRBJ2-7 | TRBV10-3 | NA
CASSTLAGGRTDTQYF | TGCGCCAGCAGCACGTTAGCGGGGGGACGCACAGATACGCAGTATTTT | NA | TRBJ2-3 | TRBV5-1 | TRBD2
CASSLKGAFSEKLFF | TGTGCCAGCAGTTTAAAAGGGGCATTTAGTGAAAAACTGTTTTTT | NA | TRBJ1-4 | TRBV27 | NA
CSAMTKGAGGFGYTF | TGCAGTGCCATGACCAAGGGCGCAGGGGGCTTTGGCTACACCTTC | many | TRBJ1-2 | TRBV20-1 | TRBD1
CASRLGQGRNQPQHF | TGTGCCAGCAGACTCGGACAGGGAAGGAATCAGCCCCAGCATTTT | many | TRBJ1-5 | TRBV2 | TRBD1
CASSNGQTSSYNVQFF | TGTGCCAGCAGCAACGGACAGACCAGCTCCTACAATGTGCAGTTCTTC | NA | TRBJ2-1 | TRBV3-1 | NA
CASSIGLELTDTQYF | TGTGCCAGCAGCATCGGACTAGAATTAACAGATACGCAGTATTTT | many | TRBJ2-3 | TRBV5-5 | TRBD2
CAGSGTSYNEQFF | TGTGCCGGTAGCGGGACCTCCTACAATGAGCAGTTCTTC | NA | TRBJ2-1 | TRBV30 | TRBD2
CASSPTKGLNQPQHF | TGTGCCAGCTCACCCACAAAGGGGTTGAATCAGCCCCAGCATTTT | few | TRBJ1-5 | TRBV18 | NA
CSARGTSNEQYF | TGCAGTGCTAGAGGGACCAGCAACGAGCAGTACTTC | few | TRBJ2-7 | TRBV20-1 | NA
CAIPSQGAGGTGELFF | TGTGCCATCCCATCCCAGGGGGCGGGTGGCACCGGGGAGCTGTTTTTT | NA | TRBJ2-2 | TRBV12-3/TRBV12-4 | TRBD1
CASSLVGFSEQYF | TGTGCCAGCAGCTTAGTTGGATTCTCCGAGCAGTACTTC | many | TRBJ2-7 | TRBV7-2 | NA
CSVRAGETQYF | TGCAGTGTTCGAGCCGGAGAGACCCAGTACTTC | NA | TRBJ2-5 | TRBV20-1 | NA
CASSLRSQSPPEQFF | TGTGCCAGCAGCTTAAGGAGTCAGAGCCCACCTGAGCAGTTCTTC | many | TRBJ2-1 | TRBV11-2 | NA
CASSSYGAGQRSPLHF | TGTGCCAGCAGCTCCTACGGGGCAGGGCAGAGATCACCCCTCCACTTT | few | TRBJ1-6 | TRBV7-9 | NA
CASSLSGARGNTIYF | TGTGCCAGCAGTTTATCAGGGGCACGTGGAAACACCATATATTTT | NA | TRBJ1-3 | TRBV12-3/TRBV12-4 | NA
CASSLGVGGASDTQYF | TGTGCCAGCAGCTTAGGGGTAGGGGGGGCGTCGGATACGCAGTATTTT | NA | TRBJ2-3 | TRBV13 | NA
CATSRVHRGIYNEQFF | TGTGCCACCAGCAGAGTTCACAGGGGGATTTACAATGAGCAGTTCTTC | many | TRBJ2-1 | TRBV15 | TRBD1
CASSLGGARKQPQHF | TGTGCCAGCAGCTTAGGGGGGGCGCGAAAACAGCCCCAGCATTTT | NA | TRBJ1-5 | TRBV7-2 | NA
CASTRTRNEQFF | TGTGCCAGCACCCGGACTAGAAATGAGCAGTTCTTC | many | TRBJ2-1 | TRBV12-3/TRBV12-4 | TRBD2
CSAGPGTGGSDTQYF | TGCAGTGCAGGTCCCGGGACAGGCGGTTCAGATACGCAGTATTTT | many | TRBJ2-3 | TRBV20-1 | TRBD1
CASSPYPTVPTNYGYTF | TGTGCCAGCAGCCCTTACCCGACCGTACCGACAAACTATGGCTACACCTTC | few | TRBJ1-2 | TRBV3-1 | NA
CASSPTEETQYF | TGTGCCAGCAGTCCGACAGAGGAGACCCAGTACTTC | many | TRBJ2-5 | TRBV12-3/TRBV12-4 | NA
CASSEGGHEQYF | TGTGCCAGCAGTGAAGGCGGACACGAGCAGTACTTC | NA | TRBJ2-7 | TRBV6-1 | NA
CASSERGGTEAFF | TGTGCCAGCAGTGAACGGGGGGGCACTGAAGCTTTCTTT | NA | TRBJ1-1 | TRBV6-1 | NA
CASSVRQGNYGYTF | TGTGCCAGCAGTGTCCGACAGGGGAACTATGGCTACACCTTC | many | TRBJ1-2 | TRBV27 | TRBD1
CASSSVSSRVRVRTFF | TGTGCCAGCAGTTCCGTAAGTTCCCGTGTAAGGGTTAGGACGTTCTTC | NA | TRBJ2-1 | TRBV28 | NA
CASSQELGGGGWNEQFF | TGCGCCAGCAGCCAAGAATTGGGGGGGGGAGGGTGGAATGAGCAGTTCTTC | NA | TRBJ2-1 | TRBV4-1 | TRBD2
CASRNPTSGLNEQFF | TGTGCCAGCAGGAACCCGACTAGCGGGCTGAATGAGCAGTTCTTC | NA | TRBJ2-1 | TRBV7-9 | TRBD2